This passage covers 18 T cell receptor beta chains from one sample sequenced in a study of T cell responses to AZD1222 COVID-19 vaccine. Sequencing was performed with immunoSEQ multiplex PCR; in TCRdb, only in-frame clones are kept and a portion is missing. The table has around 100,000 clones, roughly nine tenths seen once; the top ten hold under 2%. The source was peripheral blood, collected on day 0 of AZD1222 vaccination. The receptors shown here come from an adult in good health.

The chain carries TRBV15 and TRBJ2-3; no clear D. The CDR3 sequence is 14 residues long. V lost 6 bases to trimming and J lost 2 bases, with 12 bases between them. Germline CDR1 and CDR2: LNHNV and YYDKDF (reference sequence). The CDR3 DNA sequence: TGTGCCACCAGTGCGTGGGAACACACAGATACGCAGTATTTT. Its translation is CATSAWEHTDTQYF.

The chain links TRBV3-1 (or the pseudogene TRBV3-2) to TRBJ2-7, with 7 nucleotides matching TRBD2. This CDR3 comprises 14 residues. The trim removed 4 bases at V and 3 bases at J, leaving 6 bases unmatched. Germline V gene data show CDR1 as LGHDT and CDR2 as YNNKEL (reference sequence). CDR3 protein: CASSPGGSGYEQYF. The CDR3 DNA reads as TGTGCCAGCAGCCCGGGGGGTAGCGGCTACGAGCAGTACTTC.

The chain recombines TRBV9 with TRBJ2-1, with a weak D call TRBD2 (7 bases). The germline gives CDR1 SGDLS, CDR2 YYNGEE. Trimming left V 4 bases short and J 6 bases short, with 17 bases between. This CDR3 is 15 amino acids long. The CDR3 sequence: CASSSPGGPSNEQFF. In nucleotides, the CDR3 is TGTGCCAGCAGCTCCCCCGGGGGGCCCTCCAATGAGCAGTTCTTC.

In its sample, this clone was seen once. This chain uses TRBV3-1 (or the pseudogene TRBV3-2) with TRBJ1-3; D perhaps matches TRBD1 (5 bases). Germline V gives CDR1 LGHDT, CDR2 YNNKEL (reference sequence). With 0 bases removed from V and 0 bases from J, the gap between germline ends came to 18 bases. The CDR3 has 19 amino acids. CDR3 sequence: CASSQDYGAALSSGNTIYF. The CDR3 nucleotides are TGTGCCAGCAGCCAAGATTATGGGGCAGCCCTTTCCTCTGGAAACACCATATATTTT.

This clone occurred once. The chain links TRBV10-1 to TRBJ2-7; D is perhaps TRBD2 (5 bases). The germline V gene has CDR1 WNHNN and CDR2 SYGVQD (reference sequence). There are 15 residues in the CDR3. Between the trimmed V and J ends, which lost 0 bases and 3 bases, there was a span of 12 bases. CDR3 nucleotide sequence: TGCGCCAGCAGTGAGTCAAGTCGGAGGAACTACGAGCAGTACTTC. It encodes CASSESSRRNYEQYF.

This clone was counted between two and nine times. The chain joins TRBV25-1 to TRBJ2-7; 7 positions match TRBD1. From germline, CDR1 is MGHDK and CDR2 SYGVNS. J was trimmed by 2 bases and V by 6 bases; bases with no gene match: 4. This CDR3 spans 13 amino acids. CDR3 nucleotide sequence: TGTGCCAGCAGAAAGGGGGCAACCTACGAGCAGTACTTC. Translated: CASRKGATYEQYF.

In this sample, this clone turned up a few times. This CDR3 is CASSPMGAYNEQFF. DNA for the CDR3: TGTGCCAGCAGCCCCATGGGGGCCTACAATGAGCAGTTCTTC. The rearrangement joins TRBV7-2 to TRBJ2-1; TRBD1 or TRBD2 may be the D gene (5 bases each). CDR3 length: 14 residues. V gave up 5 bases and J gave up 2 bases, with 10 bases separating them. Germline CDR1 and CDR2: SGHTA and FQGNSA.

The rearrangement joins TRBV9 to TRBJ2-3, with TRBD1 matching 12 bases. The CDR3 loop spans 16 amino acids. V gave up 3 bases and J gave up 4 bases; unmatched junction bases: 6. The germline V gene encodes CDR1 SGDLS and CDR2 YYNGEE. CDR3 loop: CASSAPGQGAADTQYF. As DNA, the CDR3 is TGTGCCAGCAGCGCCCCGGGACAGGGGGCAGCAGATACGCAGTATTTT.

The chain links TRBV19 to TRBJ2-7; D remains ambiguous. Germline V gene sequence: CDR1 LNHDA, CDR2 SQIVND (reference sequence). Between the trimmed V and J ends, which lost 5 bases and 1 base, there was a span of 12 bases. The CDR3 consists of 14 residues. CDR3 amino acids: CASSHPGPSYEQYF. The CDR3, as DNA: TGTGCCAGTAGTCACCCCGGTCCTTCCTACGAGCAGTACTTC. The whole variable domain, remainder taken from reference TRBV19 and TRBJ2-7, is DGGITQSPKYLFRKEGQNVTLSCEQNLNHDAMYWYRQDPGQGLRLIYYSQIVNDFQKGDIAEGYSVSREKKESFPLTVTSAQKNPTAFYLCASSHPGPSYEQYFGPGTRLTVT.

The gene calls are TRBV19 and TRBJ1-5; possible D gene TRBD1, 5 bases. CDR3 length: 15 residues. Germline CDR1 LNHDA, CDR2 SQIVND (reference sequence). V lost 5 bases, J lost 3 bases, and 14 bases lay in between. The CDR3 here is CASSSPDTINQPQHF. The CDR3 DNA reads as TGTGCCAGTAGTTCCCCGGACACTATCAATCAGCCCCAGCATTTT. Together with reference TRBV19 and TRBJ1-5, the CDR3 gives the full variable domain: DGGITQSPKYLFRKEGQNVTLSCEQNLNHDAMYWYRQDPGQGLRLIYYSQIVNDFQKGDIAEGYSVSREKKESFPLTVTSAQKNPTAFYLCASSSPDTINQPQHFGDGTRLSIL.

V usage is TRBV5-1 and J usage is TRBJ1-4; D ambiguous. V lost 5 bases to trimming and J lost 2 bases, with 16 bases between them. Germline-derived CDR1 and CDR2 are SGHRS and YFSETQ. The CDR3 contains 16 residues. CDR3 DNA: TGCGCCAGCAGTTCAGCGCTCGCGGGGACTAATGAAAAACTGTTTTTT. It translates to CASSSALAGTNEKLFF.

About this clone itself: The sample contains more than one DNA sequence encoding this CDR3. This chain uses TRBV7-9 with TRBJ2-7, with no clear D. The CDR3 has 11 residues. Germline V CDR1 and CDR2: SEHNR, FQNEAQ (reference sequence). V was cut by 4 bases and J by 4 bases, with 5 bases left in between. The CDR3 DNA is TGTGCCAGCAGCTCACGATACGAGCAGTACTTC. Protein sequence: CASSSRYEQYF.

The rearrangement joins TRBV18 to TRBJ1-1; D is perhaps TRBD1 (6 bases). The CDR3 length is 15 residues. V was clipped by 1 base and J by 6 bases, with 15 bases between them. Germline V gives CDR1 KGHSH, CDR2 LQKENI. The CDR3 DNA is TGTGCCAGCTCACCACGCGAGGGGAAGGGGGCTGAAGCTTTCTTT. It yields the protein CASSPREGKGAEAFF.

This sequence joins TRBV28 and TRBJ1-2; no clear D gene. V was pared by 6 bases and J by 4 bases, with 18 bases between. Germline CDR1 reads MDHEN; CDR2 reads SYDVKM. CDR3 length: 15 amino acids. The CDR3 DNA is TGTGCCAGCAGGAAAGCAGAGAACACGTTCTATGGCTACACCTTC. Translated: CASRKAENTFYGYTF.

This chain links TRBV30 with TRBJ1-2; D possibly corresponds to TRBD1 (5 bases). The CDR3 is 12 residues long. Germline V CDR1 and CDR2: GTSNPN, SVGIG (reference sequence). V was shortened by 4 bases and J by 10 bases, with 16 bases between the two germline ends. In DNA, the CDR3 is TGTGCCTGGACCCATGGGGCGACGAACTACACCTTC. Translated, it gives CAWTHGATNYTF.

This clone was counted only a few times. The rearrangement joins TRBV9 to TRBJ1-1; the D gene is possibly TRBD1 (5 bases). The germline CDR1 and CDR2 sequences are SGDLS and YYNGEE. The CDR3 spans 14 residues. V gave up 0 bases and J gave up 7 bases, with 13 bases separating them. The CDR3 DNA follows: TGTGCCAGCAGCGTAGAGGAGGGAAGGGGTGAAGCTTTCTTT. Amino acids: CASSVEEGRGEAFF.

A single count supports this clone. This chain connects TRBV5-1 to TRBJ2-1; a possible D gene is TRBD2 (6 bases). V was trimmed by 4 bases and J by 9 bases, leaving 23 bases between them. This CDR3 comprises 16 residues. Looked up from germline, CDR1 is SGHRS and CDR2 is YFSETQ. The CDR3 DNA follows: TGCGCCAGCAGCCCAAGCCGGACTATCCGGGGAACTGAGCAGTTCTTC. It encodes CASSPSRTIRGTEQFF.

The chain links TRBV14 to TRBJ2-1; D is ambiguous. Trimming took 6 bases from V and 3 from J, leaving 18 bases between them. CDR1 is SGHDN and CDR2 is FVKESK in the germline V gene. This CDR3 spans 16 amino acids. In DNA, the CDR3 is TGTGCCAGCAGTGACATATTCGTGAAATACTACAATGAGCAGTTCTTC. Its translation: CASSDIFVKYYNEQFF. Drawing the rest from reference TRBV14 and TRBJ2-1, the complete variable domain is EAGVTQFPSHSVIEKGQTVTLRCDPISGHDNLYWYRRVMGKEIKFLLHFVKESKQDESGMPNNRFLAERTGGTYSTLKVQPAELEDSGVYFCASSDIFVKYYNEQFFGPGTRLTVL.